This T cell receptor (beta chain) came from a study of blood T cell repertoires in COVID-19. Background on the study: COVID-19 samples from acute and convalescent phases originated in the United States, Italy and Spain. Sample material is recorded as cDNA or gDNA derived from T cells, B-cell-depleted T cells, or PBMCs.

This clone was recorded once. This CDR3 is built from 15 residues. Trimming shortened V by 4 bases and J by 0 bases, and 11 bases separated the two germline ends. CDR1 is SGDLS and CDR2 is YYNGEE in the germline V gene. In Seattle, patients joined the study during active infection and were tracked longitudinally. Under the authors' procedure: Scientists estimated how many nucleated cells there were by amplifying reference gene primers. Using immunoSEQ multiplex PCR, the repertoire was profiled, and TCRdb retains in-frame clones only, with some absent. The V and J calls and clone size were taken over from that table, and D and trimming were inferred from the DNA. The sample contains about 49,000 clones, 87% of which appear only once.

The chain couples TRBV9 to TRBJ1-3; D is perhaps TRBD1 (6 bases). This clonotype was sampled from a woman aged 80 or over with COVID-19, enrolled during active disease. The sequenced sample consisted of peripheral blood. For the CDR3, the DNA is TGTGCCAGCAGCCGGGACACCACCTCTGGAAACACCATATATTTT. It is translated as CASSRDTTSGNTIYF.